These 24 T cell receptor beta chains were all obtained from the same sample, sequenced in a study of identifying expanded T cells in peripheral blood. TCRdb's copy holds only in-frame clones and misses some; the assay was immunoSEQ multiplex PCR. The sample has around 120,000 clones, around 88% seen once. The sample comprised blood. The receptors shown here come from a person between 18 and 70 years old in good health.

The chain combines TRBV9 with TRBJ1-3, with no clear D. Trimming took 1 base from V and 4 from J, leaving 6 bases between them. The CDR3 runs 13 residues. CDR1 SGDLS and CDR2 YYNGEE come from the germline V gene. The CDR3 loop reads CASSVTDGNTIYF. The CDR3 DNA reads TGTGCCAGCAGCGTAACCGACGGAAACACCATATATTTT.

The V gene is TRBV27, the J gene TRBJ2-7, with D maybe TRBD2 (5 bases). V lost 6 bases and J lost 3, with 18 bases in between. The CDR3 loop spans 15 amino acids. Per the germline V gene, CDR1 is MNHEY and CDR2 is SMNVEV (reference sequence). CDR3 sequence: CASSQKAGGLYEQYF. The CDR3 nucleotides read TGTGCCAGCAGCCAAAAAGCCGGCGGGCTCTACGAGCAGTACTTC.

V usage is TRBV6-6 and J usage is TRBJ1-1, with D perhaps matching TRBD1 (5 bases). Trimming left V 5 bases short and J 2 bases short, with 15 bases between. Germline lookup yields CDR1 MNHNY and CDR2 SVGAGI (reference sequence). The CDR3 contains 15 residues. DNA of the CDR3: TGTGCCAGCAGTCAGCCCGGGACGGTTAACACTGAAGCTTTCTTT. Protein: CASSQPGTVNTEAFF.

Concerning this clone itself: Other nucleotide sequences from this sample produce the same CDR3. The rearrangement links TRBV5-1 to TRBJ1-1; 8 bases fit TRBD1. CDR1 and CDR2 (germline): SGHRS, YFSETQ. The trim removed 2 bases at V and 4 bases at J, leaving 1 base unmatched. The CDR3 loop spans 13 amino acids. This CDR3 is CASSLQGGTEAFF. The DNA of the CDR3 is TGCGCCAGCAGCTTACAGGGGGGCACTGAAGCTTTCTTT.

The chain recombines TRBV6-5 with TRBJ1-2; TRBD1 agrees at 7 bases. V shed 2 bases and J 4 bases; nucleotides not matched to a gene: 7. The CDR3 has 15 residues. The germline V gene encodes CDR1 MNHEY and CDR2 SVGAGI. The CDR3 nucleotides are TGTGCCAGCAGTTACGGCGGGACAGCAGCCTATGGCTACACCTTC. Translated, it gives CASSYGGTAAYGYTF.

The CDR3, as DNA: TGTGCCAGCAGTGAAACAGGGGTAGCGAGAAACACCGGGGAGCTGTTTTTT. Translation: CASSETGVARNTGELFF. The rearrangement joins TRBV6-1 to TRBJ2-2; 7 positions agree with TRBD1. V was pared by 2 bases and J by 2 bases, with 8 bases of the junction left unmatched. CDR1 is MNHNS and CDR2 is SASEGT in the germline V gene. The CDR3 covers 17 residues.

This clone occurred a few times. The V and J genes are TRBV18 and TRBJ1-6; TRBD1 is a possible D gene (5 bases). Germline V gene data show CDR1 as KGHSH and CDR2 as LQKENI. The CDR3 runs 12 residues. Trimming took 4 bases from V and 13 from J, leaving 11 bases between them. The CDR3 loop is CASSRDGHPLHF. The CDR3 nucleotides are TGTGCCAGCTCACGGGACGGCCACCCCCTCCACTTT.

The rearrangement uses TRBV19 and TRBJ1-5, with 7 bases aligning to TRBD1. The V gene end was trimmed by 5 bases and the J gene end by 4 bases; junction bases not matched to a gene: 14. Per germline, CDR1 LNHDA and CDR2 SQIVND (reference sequence). The CDR3 runs to 17 residues. CDR3 loop: CASSLRTGPTRNQPQHF. In nucleotides, the CDR3 is TGTGCCAGTAGTCTAAGGACAGGTCCAACGAGGAATCAGCCCCAGCATTTT.

The chain uses TRBV28 and TRBJ2-7; no reliable D call. CDR3 length: 11 residues. CDR1 and CDR2 from the germline V gene are MDHEN and SYDVKM. The V and J ends lost 3 bases and 5 bases respectively, with 5 bases between them. The CDR3 DNA is TGTGCCAGCAGTTTGTTTAACGAGCAGTACTTC. Its protein product is CASSLFNEQYF.

The chain employs TRBV19 and TRBJ1-3; 7 bases are shared with TRBD1. J lost 2 bases, V lost 6 bases, and 10 bases had no gene match. Germline V CDR1 and CDR2: LNHDA, SQIVND (reference sequence). The CDR3 contains 16 residues. CDR3 loop: CASRPSTGWTGNTIYF. CDR3 nucleotide sequence: TGTGCCAGTAGGCCTTCGACAGGGTGGACTGGAAACACCATATATTTT.

The chain recombines TRBV5-6 with TRBJ2-5; 7 nucleotides agree with TRBD2. Unmatched junction bases numbered 13, after V lost 3 bases and J lost 5 bases. The CDR3 is 16 amino acids. Germline-derived CDR1 and CDR2 are SGHDT and YYEEEE. CDR3 sequence: CASSYRTSRFWETQYF. The CDR3 bases are TGTGCCAGCAGCTACCGGACTAGTCGCTTTTGGGAGACCCAGTACTTC.

This clone was counted a few times. The chain has TRBV5-1 and TRBJ2-2; D possibly corresponds to TRBD2 (6 bases). Per the germline V gene, CDR1 is SGHRS and CDR2 is YFSETQ. V lost 4 bases and J lost 3, with 10 bases in between. The CDR3 is made up of 14 amino acids. CDR3 sequence: CASSPGDDTGELFF. Written as DNA, the CDR3 is TGCGCCAGCAGCCCGGGGGACGACACCGGGGAGCTGTTTTTT.

The chain uses TRBV10-1 and TRBJ2-7, with D uncertain. The CDR3 has 15 residues. Trimming took off 5 bases at V and 0 bases at J, with 14 bases between the two ends. Germline V CDR1 and CDR2: WNHNN, SYGVQD (reference sequence). As DNA, the CDR3 is TGCGCCAGCAGTCTGGGTCTAGAAGGCTCCTACGAGCAGTACTTC. Its translation is CASSLGLEGSYEQYF.

Here the CDR3 DNA reads TGTGCCAGCAGTCCTGGACAGGGCTACGAGCAGTACTTC. Encoded protein: CASSPGQGYEQYF. The chain is built from TRBV28 and TRBJ2-7, with TRBD1 identical over 8 bases. CDR1 is MDHEN and CDR2 is SYDVKM in the germline V gene. The CDR3 sequence is 13 residues long. V gave up 5 bases and J gave up 3 bases; unmatched junction bases: 3. Complete variable domain (other parts from reference TRBV28 and TRBJ2-7): DVKVTQSSRYLVKRTGEKVFLECVQDMDHENMFWYRQDPGLGLRLIYFSYDVKMKEKGDIPEGYSVSREKKERFSLILESASTNQTSMYLCASSPGQGYEQYFGPGTRLTVT.

The chain is built from TRBV28 and TRBJ1-2; TRBD1 matches 7 bases. J lost 5 bases, V lost 7 bases, and 4 bases had no gene match. Germline V lookup: CDR1 MDHEN, CDR2 SYDVKM. This CDR3 has 12 residues. CDR3 bases: TGTGCCAGCACCCCGACAGGGTATGGCTACACCTTC. Translated: CASTPTGYGYTF.

The rearrangement uses TRBV4-1 and TRBJ1-3, with D perhaps TRBD1 (5 bases). The CDR3 spans 18 residues. The V gene lost 1 base and the J gene lost 0 bases, with 16 bases spanning the gap. Germline V gene sequence: CDR1 MGHRA, CDR2 YSYEKL. In nucleotides, the CDR3 is TGCGCCAGCAGCCAAGCCCCTGGAGAGGGACTCTCTGGAAACACCATATATTTT. This translates into CASSQAPGEGLSGNTIYF.

The rearrangement uses TRBV7-3 and TRBJ2-7; 10 positions match TRBD2. The CDR3 has 15 residues. CDR1 is SGHTA, CDR2 FQGTGA, per germline. Unmatched junction bases numbered 7, after V lost 5 bases and J lost 3 bases. The CDR3 sequence: CASSASSGSFYEQYF. The CDR3 nucleotides read TGTGCCAGCAGCGCCTCTAGCGGGAGTTTCTACGAGCAGTACTTC. Full variable domain (remainder filled in from reference TRBV7-3 and TRBJ2-7): GAGVSQTPSNKVTEKGKYVELRCDPISGHTALYWYRQSLGQGPEFLIYFQGTGAADDSGLPNDRFFAVRPEGSVSTLKIQRTERGDSAVYLCASSASSGSFYEQYFGPGTRLTVT.

The sample holds a few counts of this clone. This chain uses TRBV2 with TRBJ1-5; D not certain. The CDR3 length is 13 residues. The ends were cut back, 4 bases at V and 0 bases at J, with 4 bases in the middle. Germline V lookup: CDR1 SNHLY, CDR2 FYNNEI. CDR3 in DNA: TGTGCCAGCAGTGGGGTTAGCAATCAGCCCCAGCATTTT. The encoded protein is CASSGVSNQPQHF.

The rearrangement joins TRBV5-1 to TRBJ2-3, with TRBD2 as a possible D gene (6 bases). The CDR3 totals 15 residues. The V gene's germline CDR1 is SGHRS and CDR2 YFSETQ. The V end was cut by 4 bases, the J end by 4 bases, with 16 bases between. This chain's CDR3 is CASSTEFGGSDTQYF. The CDR3 bases are TGCGCCAGCAGCACCGAATTCGGGGGATCAGATACGCAGTATTTT.

DNA of the CDR3: TGTGCCAGCAGCTATAGCGTAAGCTCCTACAATGAGCAGTTCTTC. It translates to CASSYSVSSYNEQFF. The chain joins TRBV6-5 to TRBJ2-1; maybe TRBD2 (5 bases). V lost 6 bases and J 0 bases, leaving 12 bases between the germline ends. The CDR3 has 15 amino acids. In germline, CDR1 is MNHEY, CDR2 SVGAGI.

The rearrangement uses TRBV6-5 and TRBJ2-7, with 9 bases fitting TRBD1. From germline, CDR1 is MNHEY and CDR2 SVGAGI. Losses at the gene ends were 2 bases for V and 7 bases for J; bases not matched to a gene: 6. The CDR3 runs to 14 residues. CDR3 in DNA: TGTGCCAGCAGTTACCAACAGGGGGCGGGAGAGCAGTACTTC. Amino acid sequence: CASSYQQGAGEQYF.

This clone was counted a few times. The chain combines TRBV7-9 with TRBJ2-1; 11 nucleotides match TRBD2. This CDR3 spans 18 amino acids. The germline CDR1 and CDR2 sequences are SEHNR and FQNEAQ (reference sequence). The V and J ends lost 5 bases and 7 bases, in that order; junction bases with no gene match: 16. The CDR3 sequence is CASSELSLAGGLRNEQFF. CDR3 coding DNA: TGTGCCAGCAGCGAATTAAGTTTAGCGGGGGGGCTTCGAAATGAGCAGTTCTTC. The whole variable domain, filled in from reference TRBV7-9 and TRBJ2-1, reads DTGVSQNPRHKITKRGQNVTFRCDPISEHNRLYWYRQTLGQGPEFLTYFQNEAQLEKSRLLSDRFSAERPKGSFSTLEIQRTEQGDSAMYLCASSELSLAGGLRNEQFFGPGTRLTVL.

The chain couples TRBV7-2 to TRBJ1-1; no definite D call. In germline, CDR1 is SGHTA, CDR2 FQGNSA. Trimming cost V 5 bases and J 3 bases, with 10 bases left between them. This CDR3 contains 13 residues. CDR3 sequence (DNA): TGTGCCAGCAGCCTCCAGCGGGACACTGAAGCTTTCTTT. Its translation: CASSLQRDTEAFF.

The chain carries TRBV9 and TRBJ2-1, with unresolved D. Germline loops: CDR1 SGDLS, CDR2 YYNGEE. Deletions cut 2 bases from V and 8 bases from J, with 14 bases between. The CDR3 is 14 amino acids. CDR3 DNA: TGTGCCAGCAGCGTCCTAGTCGGGCACCATGAGCAGTTCTTC. Translated, it gives CASSVLVGHHEQFF.